The TCR beta chain under discussion was sequenced for a study of long-term antiretroviral therapy in people with HIV. Investigators performed immunoSEQ version v3.0 at survey level. Profiled with immunoSEQ multiplex PCR; TCRdb holds only in-frame clones, not every one. The sample contains roughly 17,000 clones, almost 80% of which appear only once. Germline V gene lookup returns CDR1 MNHEY and CDR2 SMNVEV (reference sequence). The CDR3 extends over 17 amino acids. Trimming at V came to 3 bases and at J to 7 bases, leaving 12 bases not matched to a gene. The V call is TRBV27, the J call TRBJ1-6, with TRBD1 matching over 7 bases. The receptor was isolated from a woman aged 40 to 55 with HIV. Here the sequenced sample was unsorted PBMCs, taken 2.3 years after starting antiretroviral therapy. CDR3 sequence (DNA): TGTGCCAGCAGTTTCTTGGGACAGAGGGACCCAAATTCACCCCTCCACTTT. Protein product: CASSFLGQRDPNSPLHF.